The TCR beta chain described here comes from a study of regulatory T cells in long-lasting Graves disease. Building the TCR beta libraries relied on iRepertoire HTBI primers, and CDR3 regions underwent Arm-PCR. In the authors' workflow: Identification across samples found approximately 67 TRBV and 12 to 15 TRBJ segments. TCRdb re-called the multiplex PCR reads through MiXCR, storing one row per CDR3 protein. It is TCRdb's table, rather than the study itself, that gives the V and J calls and clone size. The sample contains 450,000 or so distinct CDR3 sequences, 20% to 25% of which appear only once. Stated time point: persistent/refractory GD, antithyroid drugs over 5 years with positive TRAb. Preparation of the TCR library used RNA extracted from PBMCs. Peripheral blood, around 9 milliliters per patient, was collected in EDTA tubes. The length of the CDR3 is 14 residues. V was pared by 3 bases and J by 5 bases, with 9 bases of the junction left unmatched. Germline V gene lookup returns CDR1 GTSNPN and CDR2 SVGIG (reference sequence).

This clonotype turned up a few times. The chain employs TRBV30 and TRBJ1-1; 7 positions agree with TRBD1. The specimen was peripheral blood mononuclear cells (PBMCs), collected when the disease was refractory, from a patient treated with antithyroid drugs. The sequence was collected from a female donor with Graves disease. CDR3 residues: CAWRVTGWGTEAFF. The DNA for the CDR3 is TGTGCCTGGAGGGTGACAGGGTGGGGAACTGAAGCTTTCTTT.